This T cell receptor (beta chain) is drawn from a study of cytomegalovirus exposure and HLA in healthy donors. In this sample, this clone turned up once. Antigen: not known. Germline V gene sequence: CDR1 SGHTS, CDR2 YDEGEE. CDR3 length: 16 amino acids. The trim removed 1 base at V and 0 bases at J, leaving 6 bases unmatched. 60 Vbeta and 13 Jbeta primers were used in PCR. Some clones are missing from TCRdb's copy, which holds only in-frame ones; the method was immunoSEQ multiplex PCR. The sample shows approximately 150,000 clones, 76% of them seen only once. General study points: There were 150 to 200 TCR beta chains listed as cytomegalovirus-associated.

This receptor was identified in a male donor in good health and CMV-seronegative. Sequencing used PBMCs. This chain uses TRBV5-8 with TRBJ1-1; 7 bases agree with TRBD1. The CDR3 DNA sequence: TGTGCCAGCAGCTTGAGTAGGGGGCTACTGAACACTGAAGCTTTCTTT. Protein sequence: CASSLSRGLLNTEAFF.